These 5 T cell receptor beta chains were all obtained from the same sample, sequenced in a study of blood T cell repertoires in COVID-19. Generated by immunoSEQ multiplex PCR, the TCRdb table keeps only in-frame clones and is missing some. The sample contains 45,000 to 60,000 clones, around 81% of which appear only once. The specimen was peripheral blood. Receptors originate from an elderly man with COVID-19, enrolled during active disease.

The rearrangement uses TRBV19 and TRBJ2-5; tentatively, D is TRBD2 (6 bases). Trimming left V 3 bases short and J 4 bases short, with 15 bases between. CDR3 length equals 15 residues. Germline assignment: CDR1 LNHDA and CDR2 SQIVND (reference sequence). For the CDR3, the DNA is TGTGCCAGTAGTATCCTTATGGGAGGTACAGAGACCCAGTACTTC. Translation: CASSILMGGTETQYF.

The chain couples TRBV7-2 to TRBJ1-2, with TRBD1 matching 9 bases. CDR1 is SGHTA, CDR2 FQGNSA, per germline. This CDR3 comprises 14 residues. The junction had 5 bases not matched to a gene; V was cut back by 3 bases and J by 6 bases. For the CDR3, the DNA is TGTGCCAGCAGCTTTCCTACAGGGGGCCATGGCTACACCTTC. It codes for CASSFPTGGHGYTF. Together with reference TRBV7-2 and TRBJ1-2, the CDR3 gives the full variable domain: GAGVSQSPSNKVTEKGKDVELRCDPISGHTALYWYRQSLGQGLEFLIYFQGNSAPDKSGLPSDRFSAERTGGSVSTLTIQRTQQEDSAVYLCASSFPTGGHGYTFGSGTRLTVV.

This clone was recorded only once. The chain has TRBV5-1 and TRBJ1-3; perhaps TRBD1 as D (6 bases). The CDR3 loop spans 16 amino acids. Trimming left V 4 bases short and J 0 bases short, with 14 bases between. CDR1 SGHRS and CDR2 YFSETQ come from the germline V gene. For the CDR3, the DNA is TGCGCCAGCAGCCCGGGGGGCACCTCCTCTGGAAACACCATATATTTT. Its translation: CASSPGGTSSGNTIYF. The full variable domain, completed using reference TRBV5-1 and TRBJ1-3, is KAGVTQTPRYLIKTRGQQVTLSCSPISGHRSVSWYQQTPGQGLQFLFEYFSETQRNKGNFPGRFSGRQFSNSRSEMNVSTLELGDSALYLCASSPGGTSSGNTIYFGEGSWLTVV.

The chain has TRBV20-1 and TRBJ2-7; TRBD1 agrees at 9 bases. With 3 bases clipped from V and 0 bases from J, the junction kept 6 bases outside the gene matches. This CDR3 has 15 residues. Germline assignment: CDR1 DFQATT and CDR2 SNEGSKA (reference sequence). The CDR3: CSASGQGLISYEQYV. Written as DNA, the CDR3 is TGCAGTGCTAGTGGACAGGGGCTAATCTCCTACGAGCAGTACGTC.

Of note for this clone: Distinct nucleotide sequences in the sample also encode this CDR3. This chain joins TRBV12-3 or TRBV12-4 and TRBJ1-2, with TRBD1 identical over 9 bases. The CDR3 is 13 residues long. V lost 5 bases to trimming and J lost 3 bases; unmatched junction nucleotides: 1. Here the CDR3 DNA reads TGTGCCAGCAGTCGGGACAGGGACTATGGCTACACCTTC. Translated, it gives CASSRDRDYGYTF.